Below, 20 T cell receptor beta chains from the same sample are listed, as sequenced in a study of cytotoxic CD8 clonotypes in ibrutinib-treated CLL. Method: immunoSEQ multiplex PCR; TCRdb's copy keeps in-frame clones and lacks some. The sample lists 17,000 or so clones, about 80% seen once, with 15% to 20% in the top ten. This specimen consisted of PBMCs, obtained before ibrutinib treatment. Receptor source: a human donor with chronic lymphocytic leukemia.

This sequence joins TRBV28 and TRBJ2-5; 7 bases are a match to TRBD1. This CDR3 has 15 residues. Germline loops: CDR1 MDHEN, CDR2 SYDVKM. V shed 6 bases, J shed 1 base, and the junction held 8 bases outside the gene matches. CDR3 protein: CASSWTGTAQETQYF. The CDR3 DNA is TGTGCCAGCAGCTGGACCGGGACAGCCCAAGAGACCCAGTACTTC.

The J gene is TRBJ1-5, the V gene TRBV7-8, with D possibly being TRBD1 (5 bases). This CDR3 has 13 amino acids. The V end lost 1 base, the J end lost 6 bases, and 7 bases lay between the germline ends. Looked up from germline, CDR1 is SGHVS and CDR2 is FQNEAQ. The CDR3 loop reads CASSLVQGQPQHF. The CDR3 nucleotides are TGTGCCAGCAGCTTAGTTCAGGGTCAGCCCCAGCATTTT.

The chain combines TRBV28 with TRBJ2-7; no clear D. Germline V gives CDR1 MDHEN, CDR2 SYDVKM. The length of the CDR3 is 15 residues. V lost 3 bases to trimming and J lost 11 bases, with 23 bases between them. For the CDR3, the DNA is TGTGCCAGCAGTTTCTCGGCCGGGCCATCAACCCGGGAGTACTTC. Amino acid sequence: CASSFSAGPSTREYF.

The CDR3 bases are TGTGCCAGCAGCGGCCTGGTGGCAGGATATACCGGGACGCTAAGCGAGCAGTACTTC. Protein product: CASSGLVAGYTGTLSEQYF. The V and J genes are TRBV7-9 and TRBJ2-7; D is possibly TRBD1 or TRBD2 (5 bases each). Germline CDR1 SEHNR, CDR2 FQNEAQ (reference sequence). Trimming took off 5 bases at V and 6 bases at J, with 32 bases between the two ends. This CDR3 contains 19 residues.

The V call is TRBV9, the J call TRBJ2-5, with D hard to call. Germline CDR1 is SGDLS and CDR2 is YYNGEE. V was trimmed by 0 bases and J by 1 base, leaving 4 bases between them. The CDR3 spans 13 residues. CDR3 protein: CASSVASQETQYF. DNA for the CDR3: TGTGCCAGCAGCGTAGCCAGCCAAGAGACCCAGTACTTC.

The V gene is TRBV28, the J gene TRBJ2-1, with 16 bases lining up with TRBD2. Germline assignment: CDR1 MDHEN and CDR2 SYDVKM. The CDR3 is 22 amino acids. J was trimmed by 6 bases and V by 5 bases; bases with no gene match: 22. CDR3 DNA sequence: TGTGCCAGCAGTACCACCCCCGGGACAGGGGCCGGGACTAGCGGGAGGGGCAATGAGCAGTTCTTC. This gives the protein CASSTTPGTGAGTSGRGNEQFF.

The chain uses TRBV7-8 and TRBJ2-7; D gene ambiguous. Germline lookup yields CDR1 SGHVS and CDR2 FQNEAQ. The CDR3 has 13 amino acids. The V gene lost 5 bases and the J gene lost 4 bases, with 12 bases spanning the gap. CDR3 nucleotides: TGTGCCAGCAGCGGCCGGGTTCCTTACGAGCAGTACTTC. As protein: CASSGRVPYEQYF.

The V gene is TRBV2, the J gene TRBJ1-4; D is perhaps TRBD1 (5 bases). The V gene's germline CDR1 is SNHLY and CDR2 FYNNEI. The length of the CDR3 is 17 residues. The V end lost 2 bases, the J end lost 0 bases, and 13 bases lay between the germline ends. CDR3 sequence: CASSEWGRAATNEKLFF. The CDR3 DNA reads TGTGCCAGCAGTGAATGGGGCAGAGCGGCAACTAATGAAAAACTGTTTTTT.

This sequence joins TRBV11-2 and TRBJ2-7; the D is unclear. V shed 5 bases and J shed 0 bases, with 11 bases lying between them. Germline V gene lookup returns CDR1 SGHAT and CDR2 FQNNGV. The length of the CDR3 is 14 residues. This chain's CDR3 is CASSRAGSSYEQYF. In DNA form, the CDR3 reads TGTGCCAGCAGCCGAGCCGGGTCCTCCTACGAGCAGTACTTC.

This chain uses TRBV27 with TRBJ2-5; D gene unclear. V shed 0 bases and J shed 4 bases, with 9 bases lying between them. CDR1 MNHEY and CDR2 SMNVEV come from the germline V gene (reference sequence). The CDR3 is 14 amino acids. The CDR3 coding sequence is TGTGCCAGCAGTTTATCGATCGCAGGAGAGACCCAGTACTTC. This translates into CASSLSIAGETQYF.

The J gene is TRBJ2-3, the V gene TRBV6-5; 7 bases agree with TRBD2. J gave up 2 bases and V 5 bases, and 7 bases lay outside the gene matches. CDR1 and CDR2 (germline): MNHEY, SVGAGI. The CDR3 is 15 residues long. CDR3 amino acids: CASSPGTTYTDTQYF. In DNA form, the CDR3 reads TGTGCCAGCAGTCCCGGGACTACCTACACAGATACGCAGTATTTT.

The rearrangement uses TRBV5-6 and TRBJ1-2, with TRBD1 as a possible D gene (6 bases). V shed 5 bases and J shed 4 bases, with 12 bases lying between them. Germline CDR1 reads SGHDT; CDR2 reads YYEEEE. This CDR3 is built from 13 residues. The CDR3 reads CASRFGGGYGYTF. The CDR3 nucleotides are TGTGCCAGCAGATTTGGGGGCGGCTATGGCTACACCTTC.

V and J are TRBV7-8 and TRBJ2-1, with TRBD2 matching over 10 bases. V gave up 4 bases and J gave up 0 bases; unmatched junction bases: 9. The germline CDR1 and CDR2 sequences are SGHVS and FQNEAQ. The CDR3 is made up of 18 amino acids. CDR3 sequence (DNA): TGTGCCAGCAGCTCCCCTAAAGCTAGCGGGAGCTCCTACAATGAGCAGTTCTTC. Translation gives CASSSPKASGSSYNEQFF.

The chain carries TRBV7-2 and TRBJ1-3; D is uncertain. V was pared by 2 bases and J by 1 base, with 9 bases between. The CDR3 contains 15 residues. Germline CDR1 reads SGHTA; CDR2 reads FQGNSA. CDR3 sequence: CASSLSVGSGNTIYF. The DNA of the CDR3 is TGTGCCAGCAGCTTATCTGTAGGTTCTGGAAACACCATATATTTT. Looking up the rest from reference TRBV7-2 and TRBJ1-3 gives the full variable domain: GAGVSQSPSNKVTEKGKDVELRCDPISGHTALYWYRQSLGQGLEFLIYFQGNSAPDKSGLPSDRFSAERTGGSVSTLTIQRTQQEDSAVYLCASSLSVGSGNTIYFGEGSWLTVV.

The chain employs TRBV6-1 and TRBJ1-5; 7 bases match TRBD1. Trimming cost V 4 bases and J 4 bases; bases outside gene matches: 4. Looked up from germline, CDR1 is MNHNS and CDR2 is SASEGT. This CDR3 contains 14 residues. CDR3: CASSGTGGNQPQHF. The DNA for the CDR3 is TGTGCCAGCAGTGGGACAGGCGGAAATCAGCCCCAGCATTTT.

This clone is a singleton in its sample. The chain couples TRBV6-5 to TRBJ2-7, with 10 positions matching TRBD2. The junction had 10 bases not matched to a gene; V was cut back by 6 bases and J by 5 bases. The CDR3 consists of 15 residues. Looked up from germline, CDR1 is MNHEY and CDR2 is SVGAGI. This chain's CDR3 is CASSRPLAGEDEQYF. Here the CDR3 DNA reads TGTGCCAGCAGCCGACCGCTAGCGGGAGAGGACGAGCAGTACTTC.

This chain connects TRBV11-3 to TRBJ2-3; 7 bases line up with TRBD2. The V segment lost 5 bases and the J segment 4 bases; nucleotides outside the gene matches: 3. Per the germline V gene, CDR1 is SGHNT and CDR2 is YENEEA. This CDR3 has 13 amino acids. For the CDR3, the DNA is TGTGCCAGCAGCGGTGCGGGAGCAGATACGCAGTATTTT. Protein product: CASSGAGADTQYF.

This chain connects TRBV9 to TRBJ2-7; D not certain. CDR3 length equals 13 residues. V was clipped by 0 bases and J by 2 bases, with 6 bases between them. From germline, CDR1 is SGDLS and CDR2 YYNGEE. CDR3 in amino acids: CASSVGPTYEQYF. The CDR3 region has the DNA TGTGCCAGCAGCGTAGGGCCGACCTACGAGCAGTACTTC.

This sequence joins TRBV6-5 and TRBJ2-7, with D possibly matching TRBD1 (6 bases). Germline V gene sequence: CDR1 MNHEY, CDR2 SVGAGI. This CDR3 is 14 amino acids long. V lost 5 bases and J 2 bases, leaving 13 bases between the germline ends. CDR3 sequence reads: CASSRDTLTYEQYF. CDR3 coding DNA: TGTGCCAGCAGTCGGGACACCCTAACCTACGAGCAGTACTTC.

The gene calls are TRBV5-1 and TRBJ2-2; tentatively, D is TRBD1 (6 bases). V lost 0 bases, J lost 4 bases, and 16 bases lay in between. The CDR3 has 17 residues. The germline CDR1 and CDR2 sequences are SGHRS and YFSETQ. The chain's CDR3 is CASSLVWGRSATGELFF. The CDR3 nucleotides read TGCGCCAGCAGCTTGGTCTGGGGGCGGTCGGCCACCGGGGAGCTGTTTTTT.